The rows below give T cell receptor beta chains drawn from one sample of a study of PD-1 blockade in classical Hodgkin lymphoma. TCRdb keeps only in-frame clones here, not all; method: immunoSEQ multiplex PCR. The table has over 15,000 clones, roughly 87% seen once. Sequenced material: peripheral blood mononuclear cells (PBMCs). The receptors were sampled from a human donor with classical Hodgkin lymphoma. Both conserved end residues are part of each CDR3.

CASSARKGGANVLTF	TRBJ2-6	TRBV11-2
CASRLQGGNEKLFF	TRBJ1-4	TRBV6-6
CAWSSPFPTDTQYF	TRBJ2-3	TRBV30
CASSLSTGSSYNEQFF	TRBJ2-1	TRBV4-1
CASNGGLASGEQFF	TRBJ2-1	TRBV6-6
CASSTKGGNSYEQYF	TRBJ2-7	TRBV21-1
CASSVGQGTHSNQPQHF	TRBJ1-5	TRBV19
CASSVGSVNTEAFF	TRBJ1-1	TRBV9
CSVGRTLSTDTQYF	TRBJ2-3	TRBV29-1
CASSVDRRGETQYF	TRBJ2-5	TRBV5-6
CAWRGQASYEQYF	TRBJ2-7	TRBV30
CASAAGASGANVLTF	TRBJ2-6	TRBV5-4
CASSPWTGVDTEAFF	TRBJ1-1	TRBV18
CASSLGVLAKNIQYF	TRBJ2-4	TRBV5-1
CASSFNRVVLGEQYF	TRBJ2-7	TRBV27
CASSRNSRQGLNSNQPQHF	TRBJ1-5	TRBV5-1
CASSLAGSGRRSNVLTF	TRBJ2-6	TRBV7-9
CASSIKFGQGGGELFF	TRBJ2-2	TRBV19
CASSLEGVPYNEQFF	TRBJ2-1	TRBV7-3
CASSPGQLYGYTF	TRBJ1-2	TRBV27
CASSIPSGRADNEQFF	TRBJ2-1	TRBV5-4
CASSGQNLYEQYF	TRBJ2-7	TRBV5-4
CASSQDSLAGDGTGELFF	TRBJ2-2	TRBV4-2
CASSFGQGVSEAFF	TRBJ1-1	TRBV27
CASSLRTSGSYF	TRBJ2-7	TRBV28
CASSPMEGNTEAFF	TRBJ1-1	TRBV18
CASSPMLAGGKETQYF	TRBJ2-5	TRBV7-7
CASSSSRAGGTYEQYF	TRBJ2-7	TRBV5-1
CASSSRTSGVNTEAFF	TRBJ1-1	TRBV27
CASSDSQNKLGANVLTF	TRBJ2-6	TRBV6-4
CASSSRQGGLYEQYF	TRBJ2-7	TRBV7-2
CASSFGAGASSGNTIYF	TRBJ1-3	TRBV7-2
CASSLLGVSGANVLTF	TRBJ2-6	TRBV5-6
CASSLSLRRVSYEQYF	NA	TRBV28
CASSLTGGPSEQYF	TRBJ2-7	TRBV7-9
CASSQELSLGSYEQYF	TRBJ2-7	TRBV4-1
CASSGAGGIETQYF	TRBJ2-5	TRBV25-1